A selection of T cell receptor beta chains follows, all from one sample in a study of T cells in Graves' hyperthyroidism and ophthalmopathy. MiXCR, applied by TCRdb to the multiplex PCR reads, yields one record per CDR3 protein. The top ten clones hold under 3.5% of a sample with a few hundred thousand distinct CDR3 sequences, roughly 16% of them seen once. The sequenced material came from blood. Receptors originate from a woman aged 40 to 55 with Graves' ophthalmopathy. The CDR3 runs from the conserved cysteine through the conserved F or W. Each record gives: J gene, V gene, clone size, D gene, CDR3 DNA, CDR3 protein. D genes are given only for firm matches. The size of a clone is reported for some rows only, either as once, few or many, or as a class for expanded clones.

TRBJ1-1	TRBV20-1	many	NA	TGCAGTGCTAGCGCGGGGAACACTGAAGCTTTCTTT	CSASAGNTEAFF
TRBJ2-7	TRBV20-1	NA	NA	TGCAGTGCTAGAGGACAGGGACTAGCCTACGAGCAGTACTTC	CSARGQGLAYEQYF
TRBJ2-1	TRBV11-2	many	NA	TGTGCCAGCAGCCCTAAGGTCCCCGGGACGCCAGGTAATGAGCAGTTCTTC	CASSPKVPGTPGNEQFF
TRBJ2-3	TRBV11-2	many	NA	TGTGCCAGCAGCCCCCTACGAGTCGGTACGCAGTATTTT	CASSPLRVGTQYF
TRBJ1-5	TRBV6-1	NA	NA	TGTGCCAGCAGTGATCCCTCGGGGGGCAAGCCCCAGCATTTT	CASSDPSGGKPQHF
TRBJ2-5	TRBV9	NA	TRBD2	TGTGCCAGCAGCGTAGCCCCAACTAGCGGGGAGACATCCCAAGAGACCCAGTACTTC	CASSVAPTSGETSQETQYF
TRBJ2-3	TRBV28	few	TRBD1	TGTGCCAGCAGTTTATCGGGACAGTTCACAGATACGCAGTATTTT	CASSLSGQFTDTQYF
TRBJ2-7	TRBV6-1	many	NA	TGTGCAAGCAACCCCTACGGAGGGCCAGGCGAGCAGTACTTC	CASNPYGGPGEQYF
TRBJ2-3	TRBV13	few	NA	TGTGCCAGCAGCTTAGTTGGGGGGGCGGAAGATACGCAGTATTTT	CASSLVGGAEDTQYF
TRBJ1-2	TRBV2	few	NA	TGTGCCAGCAAGCGGGGCGAGGACTATGGCTACACCTTC	CASKRGEDYGYTF
TRBJ1-5	TRBV5-6	NA	NA	TGTGCCAGCAGCTTGGGTCTGACTAAGCCCCAGCATTTT	CASSLGLTKPQHF
TRBJ2-7	TRBV15	few	NA	TGTGCCACCAGCAGAGATCCAATGTACGAGCAGTACTTC	CATSRDPMYEQYF
TRBJ1-4	TRBV10-3	NA	NA	TGTGCCATCAGTGAGGAAAGGGCAGACGAAAAACTGTTTTTT	CAISEERADEKLFF
TRBJ1-4	TRBV5-1	many	NA	TGCGCCAGCAGCAGGACGGGAGGTGCAACTAATGAAAAACTGTTTTTT	CASSRTGGATNEKLFF
TRBJ1-2	TRBV20-1	NA	NA	TGCAGTGCTAGTAGTCCATATCCTAACTATGGCTACACCTTC	CSASSPYPNYGYTF
TRBJ2-7	TRBV30	many	NA	TGTGCCTGGAGTGGGCGTTACGAGCAGTACTTC	CAWSGRYEQYF
TRBJ1-3	TRBV30	few	NA	TGTGCCTGGAGTATGAAGGCGGGGGGCACCATATATTTT	CAWSMKAGGTIYF
TRBJ1-2	TRBV2	NA	NA	TGTGCCAGCAGTGCCGGCCCTGCAGGGGCCTATGGCTACACCTTC	CASSAGPAGAYGYTF
TRBJ2-4	TRBV6-2/TRBV6-3	few	NA	TGTGCCAGCACCGCAGCCAAAAACATTCAGTACTTC	CASTAAKNIQYF
TRBJ2-3	TRBV19	NA	NA	TGTGCCAGTAGGACAGAGCTAAGCACAGATACGCAGTATTTT	CASRTELSTDTQYF
TRBJ2-1	TRBV9	few	NA	TGTGCCAGCAGCGTAGCGCCGGGGCAGGAGAACAATGAGCAGTTCTTC	CASSVAPGQENNEQFF
TRBJ1-4	TRBV6-1	many	NA	TGTGCCAGCGGACCCCAGGGAAGAGAGGAAAAACTGTTTTTT	CASGPQGREEKLFF
TRBJ2-2	TRBV10-3	NA	NA	TGTGCCATCAGTGAGGTACTTTCGAACACCGGGGAGCTGTTTTTT	CAISEVLSNTGELFF
TRBJ2-3	TRBV29-1	few	NA	TGCAGCGTCCGGGCCGAGTCGGATACGCAGTATTTT	CSVRAESDTQYF
TRBJ2-1	TRBV7-9	NA	NA	TGTGCCAGCACCTTAGTCCGGACGAATGAGCAGTTCTTC	CASTLVRTNEQFF
TRBJ1-1	TRBV28	NA	TRBD1	TGTGCCAGCAGTCTACGACAGGGGCCAGCTTCCTTT	CASSLRQGPASF
TRBJ2-7	TRBV12-3/TRBV12-4	many	NA	TGTGCCAGCAGTTCAGGAGGGGCTGGCGAGCAGTACTTC	CASSSGGAGEQYF
TRBJ2-1	TRBV20-1	few	TRBD2	TGCAGTTCTTATAGCGGGAGGGCCTACAATGAGCAGTTCTTC	CSSYSGRAYNEQFF
TRBJ2-3	TRBV7-2	many	NA	TGTGCCAGCAGCTTAATGGTAGACGGCACAGATACGCAGTATTTT	CASSLMVDGTDTQYF
TRBJ1-2	TRBV15	few	NA	TGTGCCACCAGCAGAGAGATGTCAGGGAACTATGGCTACACCTTC	CATSREMSGNYGYTF
TRBJ2-7	TRBV20-1	few	NA	TGCAGTGCTATTCACCGGGGCCAGGCTTACGAGCAGTACTTC	CSAIHRGQAYEQYF
TRBJ2-5	TRBV28	many	NA	TGTGCCAGCAGTTCCCCGGCGCGACAAGAGACCCAGTACTTC	CASSSPARQETQYF
TRBJ2-7	TRBV28	many	NA	TGTGCCAGCAGTTTATTCCACGAGCAGTACTTC	CASSLFHEQYF